The entry below describes one T cell receptor (beta chain). Its specificity is not known. The sample originates from a study of shared clonotypes between healthy human individuals. The study's findings and limits: The genetic and exposure-history diversity represented was limited by few donors. Some clonotypes were shared by all four sorted-subset donors, while others were not shared. The non-shared ones had lower generation probabilities than the shared ones. Across subsets, estimated richness was generally greater for naive than for memory populations.

Profiling relied on immunoSEQ multiplex PCR, and the TCRdb table lists in-frame clones only, not all of them. The data contain about 980,000 clones, 76% of them singletons. Sequenced input: memory CD4+ T cells sorted from blood. The subset here: CD45RA-negative fraction. The TCR comes from a man between 18 and 35 years old in good health.

The CDR3 here is CASSEGLAAYTGELFF. DNA for the CDR3: TGTGCCAGCAGTGAGGGACTAGCGGCCTACACCGGGGAGCTGTTTTTT. The chain employs TRBV6-1 and TRBJ2-2; 11 bases fit TRBD2. Germline-derived CDR1 and CDR2 are MNHNS and SASEGT. This CDR3 spans 16 amino acids. Trimming cost V 3 bases and J 3 bases; bases outside gene matches: 3.